This TCR beta chain was observed in a study of T cell repertoires in cytomegalovirus infection. Across the whole study: TCR beta signatures that were public indicated CMV infection and matching HLA type.

TCRdb fed the reads into MiXCR, producing one record per CDR3 protein. The data contain about 920,000 distinct CDR3 sequences, around 32% of them seen just once; the ten biggest clones take up around 15%. The germline V gene has CDR1 SEHNR and CDR2 FQNEAQ (reference sequence). The CDR3 runs to 16 residues. The V gene lost 5 bases and the J gene lost 0 bases, with 14 bases spanning the gap. Details on this clonotype: The antigen is undetermined.

This sequence was found in a human donor in good health (CMV status not recorded). Some clones in this sample may be carry-over from other donors' samples. Sequenced material: cultured CD8+ T cells from PBMCs, taken from culture after CMV antigen stimulation. The rearrangement links TRBV7-9 to TRBJ2-1; D is unclear. CDR3 DNA sequence: TGTGCCAGCAGCCCCCGAGACGGAAGCTCCTACAATGAGCAGTTCTTC. This translates into CASSPRDGSSYNEQFF.